This is a list of T cell receptor beta chains from one sample in a study of blood T cell repertoires in COVID-19. Libraries were prepared by immunoSEQ multiplex PCR; TCRdb keeps only in-frame clonotypes and omits some of them. The sample shows roughly 410,000 clones, approximately 90% of them seen only once. The sequencing input was peripheral blood. The source is a woman in her forties with COVID-19, enrolled during active disease. Each CDR3 is given with its conserved first and last residue. The order of the fields is J gene, D gene, clone size, V gene, CDR3 DNA, CDR3 protein. The D gene is left open where the match is weak. Size tells how often a clone was seen (once, few, many) or the class of an expanded clone, and some rows leave it out.

>TRBJ2-1|TRBD2|-|TRBV19
TGTGCCAGTAGTATAAGGAGGACTAGCGGGAGGTCGTACAATGAGCAGTTCTTC
CASSIRRTSGRSYNEQFF
>TRBJ2-2|-|-|TRBV18
TGTGCCAGCTCACCTATACAGACGAACACCGGGGAGCTGTTTTTT
CASSPIQTNTGELFF
>TRBJ1-5|-|-|TRBV28
TGTGCCAGCAGTCCTGAGGTCTCTAATGGCAATCAGCCCCAGCATTTT
CASSPEVSNGNQPQHF
>TRBJ2-3|-|-|TRBV28
TGTGCCAGCAGTCCCCCGGCAGGGCCGCAGTATTTT
CASSPPAGPQYF
>TRBJ1-6|TRBD1|-|TRBV7-2
TGTGCCAGCACCCGGGGACAGGGATTTTCACCCCTCCACTTT
CASTRGQGFSPLHF
>TRBJ1-2|TRBD1|few|TRBV6-5
TGTGCCAGCAGCACAGGGGGCCAGGGCTACACCTTC
CASSTGGQGYTF
>TRBJ2-3|-|-|TRBV18
TGTGCCAGCTCACCACGAGGGTCCCCAGATACGCAGTATTTT
CASSPRGSPDTQYF
>TRBJ1-3|-|-|TRBV7-9
TGTGCCAGCAGCTCCGGGGGTGTCACTGGAAACACCATATATTTT
CASSSGGVTGNTIYF
>TRBJ2-2|-|few|TRBV28
TGTGCCAGCGCGCTCGCAGGGGTGGAAACCGGGGAGCTGTTTTTT
CASALAGVETGELFF
>TRBJ1-4|-|-|TRBV28
TGTGCCAGCAGTTTATCTGAGGGCAGGGGAGTCGAAAAACTGTTTTTT
CASSLSEGRGVEKLFF
>TRBJ1-3|TRBD1|-|TRBV2
TGTGCCAGCAGTGTTACAGGGGCTGGAAACACCATATATTTT
CASSVTGAGNTIYF
>TRBJ1-5|TRBD1|-|TRBV19
TGTGCCAGTACGACAGGGGCTTATAGCAATCAGCCCCAGCATTTT
CASTTGAYSNQPQHF
>TRBJ2-7|-|-|TRBV13
TGTGCCAGCAGTCTGCCCGGGGATTCCTACGAGCAGTACTTC
CASSLPGDSYEQYF
>TRBJ1-4|-|-|TRBV12-3/TRBV12-4
TGTGCCAGCAGCTATCGGGACACTCAACTGTTTTTT
CASSYRDTQLFF
>TRBJ1-1|TRBD1|-|TRBV28
TGTGCCAGCAGTTTATCAGGACAGGGGTTGGTGAACACTGAAGCTTTCTTT
CASSLSGQGLVNTEAFF
>TRBJ1-6|-|-|TRBV5-4
TGTGCCAGCAGCCGCGACAGGCTCCCCCTCCACTTT
CASSRDRLPLHF
>TRBJ1-1|-|-|TRBV5-8
TGTGCCAGCAGCTTGAGAGTATCGAACACTGAAGCTTTCTTT
CASSLRVSNTEAFF
>TRBJ1-2|-|-|TRBV28
TGTGCCAGCGGGCCACCCCGGGGTTTCTATGGCTACACCTTC
CASGPPRGFYGYTF
>TRBJ2-2|TRBD1|once|TRBV4-3
TGCGCCAGCAGCCAACTACTCGCAGGACAGGGGGCACCCGGGGAGCTGTTTTTT
CASSQLLAGQGAPGELFF
>TRBJ1-6|TRBD1|-|TRBV19
TGTGCCAGTAGTATTCGGGGGGACAGGGGGCGTTCACCCCTCCACTTT
CASSIRGDRGRSPLHF
>TRBJ1-4|-|-|TRBV5-1
TGCGCCAGCAGCTTAGGGGGTGTCGGGGAAAAACTGTTTTTT
CASSLGGVGEKLFF
>TRBJ2-7|TRBD1|many|TRBV6-2/TRBV6-3
TGTGCCAGCAGTTTTTTACAGGGGTCCTCCTACGAGCAGTACTTC
CASSFLQGSSYEQYF
>TRBJ2-3|TRBD2|once|TRBV2
TGTGCCAGCATTGGACTAGACCGCACAGATACGCAGTATTTT
CASIGLDRTDTQYF
>TRBJ2-7|-|-|TRBV19
TGTGCCAGTAGTATTTCGGGTCTTGGCTACGAGCAGTACTTC
CASSISGLGYEQYF
>TRBJ1-6|TRBD1|-|TRBV7-2
TGTGCCAGCAGCTTGTACCGACAGGGAGTTGGGTCACCCCTCCACTTT
CASSLYRQGVGSPLHF
>TRBJ1-2|TRBD1|-|TRBV6-5
TGTGCCAGCAGTTCCACCGGTACAGGGGGGCCCGGCTACACCTTC
CASSSTGTGGPGYTF
>TRBJ2-6|-|-|TRBV19
TGTGCCAGTAGTATTAGCCTCTCTGGGGCCAACGTCCTGACTTTC
CASSISLSGANVLTF
>TRBJ1-2|-|-|TRBV7-2
TGTGCCAGCAGCGTCGCCGTTGAGGTCGTCTATGGCTACACCTTC
CASSVAVEVVYGYTF
>TRBJ1-2|-|-|TRBV29-1
TGCAGCGTGAGAAGGCAGGGGACCTATGGCTACACCTTC
CSVRRQGTYGYTF
>TRBJ1-6|-|-|TRBV27
TGTGCCAGCAGTTTACCCGGCGGGTCACCCCTCCACTTT
CASSLPGGSPLHF
>TRBJ1-6|-|-|TRBV2
TGTGCCAGCAGTGTTCTACAGGGAAATTCACCCCTCCACTTT
CASSVLQGNSPLHF
>TRBJ2-3|TRBD2|-|TRBV7-9
TGTGCCAGCAGCTCCCCGGTCGGCGGGAGAGGCACAGATACGCAGTATTTT
CASSSPVGGRGTDTQYF
>TRBJ1-3|TRBD1|-|TRBV19
TGTGCCATTCCGGGACAGGAGGCCCACTCTGGAAACACCATATATTTT
CAIPGQEAHSGNTIYF
>TRBJ2-6|-|-|TRBV7-8
TGTGCCAGCCGAACAGGGCTCTCTGGGGCCAACGTCCTGACTTTC
CASRTGLSGANVLTF
>TRBJ2-6|-|-|TRBV19
TGTGCCAGTAGTACCCAGGTGACAGGGGCCAACGTCCTGACTTTC
CASSTQVTGANVLTF
>TRBJ2-3|TRBD2|once|TRBV5-1
TGCGCCAGCAGCCCTGGACTAGCGGGGAGCACAGATACGCAGTATTTT
CASSPGLAGSTDTQYF
>TRBJ2-7|-|-|TRBV5-1
TGCGCCAGCTTACAGAATTCAGGTGCCCACGAGCAGTACTTC
CASLQNSGAHEQYF
>TRBJ2-7|-|-|TRBV5-4
TGTGCCAGCAGCCAGGGACTTACCTCCTACGAGCAGTACTTC
CASSQGLTSYEQYF
>TRBJ2-7|TRBD1|-|TRBV19
TGTGCCAGAGGGACAGGGACCTACGAGCAGTACTTC
CARGTGTYEQYF
>TRBJ2-3|TRBD2|once|TRBV28
TGTGCCAGCAGTGTTCCAGCGGGAGGTGGCACAGATACGCAGTATTTT
CASSVPAGGGTDTQYF
>TRBJ1-6|TRBD1|-|TRBV19
TGTGCCAGTAGTGCAAGGGGACAGGGGGCCTTCAGCTCCTATAATTCACCCCTCCACTTT
CASSARGQGAFSSYNSPLHF
>TRBJ2-7|-|-|TRBV10-3
TGTGCCATCAGTGAGTCCTCGACATTTACCTACGAGCAGTACTTC
CAISESSTFTYEQYF
>TRBJ1-4|-|once|TRBV30
TGTGCCTGGAGTTGGCTGAGACGGGCTAATGAAAAACTGTTTTTT
CAWSWLRRANEKLFF
>TRBJ1-6|TRBD1|-|TRBV19
TGTGCCAGTAGTATCGAGAGGGGGCCGAATTCACCCCTCCACTTT
CASSIERGPNSPLHF
>TRBJ2-1|-|-|TRBV7-2
TGTGCCAGCAGCTTCAGGGGCTCCTACAATGAGCAGTTCTTC
CASSFRGSYNEQFF
>TRBJ1-5|TRBD1|-|TRBV7-2
TGTGCCAGCAGCTCCCAGGGGGGTGGGCAGCCCCAGCATTTT
CASSSQGGGQPQHF
>TRBJ1-5|-|few|TRBV28
TGTGCCAGCAGCCAGGGACACCCCTGGGGCAATCAGCCCCAGCATTTT
CASSQGHPWGNQPQHF
>TRBJ1-4|-|-|TRBV11-2
TGTGCCAGCAGCCCCAACCAGGGGCGCCCTAATGAAAAACTGTTTTTT
CASSPNQGRPNEKLFF
>TRBJ1-1|-|few|TRBV5-1
TGCGCCAGCAGCTTGGAGATGACAGTTAACACTGAAGCTTTCTTT
CASSLEMTVNTEAFF
>TRBJ1-1|-|-|TRBV5-5
TGTGCCAGCAGCTCGCCAGGGCAGAACACTGAAGCTTTCTTT
CASSSPGQNTEAFF
>TRBJ2-5|TRBD1|-|TRBV29-1
TGCAGCGTTCTAAGGGGACAGCAAGAGACCCAGTACTTC
CSVLRGQQETQYF
>TRBJ2-3|TRBD2|-|TRBV19
TGTGCCAGTAGTATAGGACCGGGAGGGCTGGAAGATACGCAGTATTTT
CASSIGPGGLEDTQYF
>TRBJ2-2|-|-|TRBV7-2
TGTGCCAGCAGCTTAATTGAGGGCGGGGAGCTGTTTTTT
CASSLIEGGELFF
>TRBJ1-6|-|-|TRBV7-3
TGTGCCAGCAGCTTAAGGGACAAGTCTTCACCCCTCCACTTT
CASSLRDKSSPLHF
>TRBJ2-2|TRBD2|-|TRBV4-1
TGCGCCAGCAGCCAAGCCGGACTAGCGGGAGTCGGAACCGGGGAGCTGTTTTTT
CASSQAGLAGVGTGELFF
>TRBJ2-7|TRBD2|-|TRBV7-2
TGTGCCAGCCAGGGACTACCCCTCCTCGAGCAGTACTTC
CASQGLPLLEQYF
>TRBJ2-3|-|-|TRBV4-1
TGCGCCAGCAGCCAAGGGGGGCTAGAAGCAGATACGCAGTATTTT
CASSQGGLEADTQYF
>TRBJ2-1|-|-|TRBV18
TGTGCCAGCTCCCTAAACCGAGGGGGGGATGAGCAGTTCTTC
CASSLNRGGDEQFF
>TRBJ2-7|-|-|TRBV6-5
TGTGCCAGCAGGGGAGCCTACGAGCAGTACTTC
CASRGAYEQYF